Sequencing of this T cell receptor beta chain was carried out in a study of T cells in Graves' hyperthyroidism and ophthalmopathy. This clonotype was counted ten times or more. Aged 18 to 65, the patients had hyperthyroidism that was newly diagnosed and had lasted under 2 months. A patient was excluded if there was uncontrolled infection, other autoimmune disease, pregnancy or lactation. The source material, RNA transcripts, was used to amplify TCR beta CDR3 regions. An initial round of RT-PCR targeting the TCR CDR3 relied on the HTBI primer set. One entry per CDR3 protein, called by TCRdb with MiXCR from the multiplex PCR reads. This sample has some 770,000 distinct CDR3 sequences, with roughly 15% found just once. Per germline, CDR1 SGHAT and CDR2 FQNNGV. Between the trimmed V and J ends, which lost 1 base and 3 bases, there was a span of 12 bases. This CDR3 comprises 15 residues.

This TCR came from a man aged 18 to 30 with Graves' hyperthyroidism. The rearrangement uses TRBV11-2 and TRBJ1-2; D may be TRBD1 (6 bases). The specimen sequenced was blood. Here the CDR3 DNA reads TGTGCCAGCAGCTTAGGACGCCCAGGGGACTATGGCTACACCTTC. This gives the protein CASSLGRPGDYGYTF.